One sample yielded the 14 T cell receptor beta chains listed below, sequenced in a study of T cells in Graves' hyperthyroidism and ophthalmopathy. Researchers amplified the TCR beta CDR3 regions from RNA transcripts. HTBI primers drove first-round RT-PCR of the TCR CDR3. Each CDR3 protein is one row after TCRdb ran MiXCR on the multiplex PCR reads. This table has about 690,000 distinct CDR3 sequences, roughly 17% appearing once. The specimen was blood. The receptors stem from a man in his fifties with Graves' hyperthyroidism.

This clonotype was detected ten times or more. The V call is TRBV6-6, the J call TRBJ1-6, with 7 bases identical to TRBD1. This CDR3 comprises 19 residues. V was pared by 0 bases and J by 2 bases, with 10 bases of the junction left unmatched. Germline-derived CDR1 and CDR2 are MNHNY and SVGAGI (reference sequence). The CDR3 sequence is CASSYSTGELNAYNSPLHF. The CDR3 coding sequence is TGTGCCAGCAGTTACTCAACAGGGGAGCTTAACGCCTATAATTCACCCCTCCACTTT.

This clonotype has a handful of counts. The chain links TRBV11-2 to TRBJ1-1, with a possible D match to TRBD1 (5 bases). CDR3 length equals 20 residues. The germline V gene has CDR1 SGHAT and CDR2 FQNNGV. The V end lost 7 bases, the J end lost 1 base, and 31 bases lay between the germline ends. CDR3 coding DNA: TGTGCCAGCACCTCCAAAGGGGCTTTGGTAACAGGCAAACAGAACACTGAAGCTTTCTTT. Encoded protein: CASTSKGALVTGKQNTEAFF. Complete variable domain (other parts from reference TRBV11-2 and TRBJ1-1): EAGVAQSPRYKIIEKRQSVAFWCNPISGHATLYWYQQILGQGPKLLIQFQNNGVVDDSQLPKDRFSAERLKGVDSTLKIQPAKLEDSAVYLCASTSKGALVTGKQNTEAFFGQGTRLTVV.

The CDR3 DNA reads TGCAGTGCTAGCGGGACACGAGATAGTGCACCCCTCCACTTT. Amino acids: CSASGTRDSAPLHF. The V and J genes are TRBV20-1 and TRBJ1-6; TRBD1 might be the D (6 bases). Trimming removed 3 bases from V and 11 bases from J, with 17 bases in between. This CDR3 is 14 amino acids long. In germline, CDR1 is DFQATT, CDR2 SNEGSKA (reference sequence).

In its sample, this clonotype was seen a few times. The J gene is TRBJ2-1, the V gene TRBV9; TRBD2 matches 14 bases. In germline, CDR1 is SGDLS, CDR2 YYNGEE. V gave up 4 bases and J gave up 8 bases; unmatched junction bases: 14. This CDR3 spans 18 amino acids. The CDR3 sequence is CASSPHPGLAGVKDEQFF. The CDR3 DNA sequence: TGTGCCAGCAGCCCCCATCCGGGACTAGCGGGAGTAAAGGATGAGCAGTTCTTC.

V usage is TRBV11-2 and J usage is TRBJ2-5; D not resolved. Germline V gene data show CDR1 as SGHAT and CDR2 as FQNNGV. Trimming left V 6 bases short and J 5 bases short, with 10 bases between. The CDR3 contains 12 residues. The DNA of the CDR3 is TGTGCCAGCAGGTGGGGTGGGGAGACCCAGTACTTC. Translated: CASRWGGETQYF.

This clonotype was seen repeatedly, ten times or more. J is TRBJ2-5 and V is TRBV27, with D perhaps TRBD2 (5 bases). The CDR3 runs to 16 residues. Germline values: CDR1 MNHEY, CDR2 SMNVEV (reference sequence). V was trimmed by 7 bases and J by 1 base, leaving 19 bases between them. CDR3 DNA sequence: TGTGCCAGCAAAGAGGGTGGAGGTCCGATCCAAGAGACCCAGTACTTC. This sequence encodes CASKEGGGPIQETQYF.

In its sample, this clonotype was seen many times. The CDR3 spells CASLRLAGGEQYF. The CDR3 nucleotides read TGTGCCAGCTTACGACTCGCAGGGGGCGAGCAGTACTTC. This sequence joins TRBV2 and TRBJ2-7, with 7 nucleotides matching TRBD1. CDR1 SNHLY and CDR2 FYNNEI come from the germline V gene. J was trimmed by 6 bases and V by 8 bases; bases with no gene match: 10. CDR3 size: 13 residues.

The V call is TRBV20-1, the J call TRBJ1-5; 9 positions agree with TRBD1. Germline CDR1 is DFQATT and CDR2 is SNEGSKA (reference sequence). The J segment lost 1 base and the V segment lost 1 base, leaving 8 bases of the junction unmatched. The CDR3 has 17 residues. CDR3 amino acids: CSARGTGGRFSNQPQHF. CDR3 coding DNA: TGCAGTGCTAGAGGCACAGGGGGCCGATTCAGCAATCAGCCCCAGCATTTT.

This clonotype was detected ten times or more. V and J are TRBV28 and TRBJ2-5; possibly TRBD1 or TRBD2 for D (5 bases each). Trimming removed 3 bases from V and 3 bases from J, with 14 bases in between. Per the germline V gene, CDR1 is MDHEN and CDR2 is SYDVKM. The CDR3 spans 15 residues. The CDR3: CASSFPIGAEETQYF. In DNA form, the CDR3 reads TGTGCCAGCAGTTTTCCAATCGGGGCCGAAGAGACCCAGTACTTC.

V and J are TRBV29-1 and TRBJ2-5; the match to TRBD2 covers 8 bases. The CDR3 runs 13 residues. Germline V gene lookup returns CDR1 SQVTM and CDR2 ANQGSEA. J gave up 0 bases and V 7 bases, and 4 bases lay outside the gene matches. CDR3 DNA sequence: TGCAGCGATCTACTAGCGGACCAAGAGACCCAGTACTTC. Translation: CSDLLADQETQYF.

This clonotype was seen repeatedly, ten times or more. V usage is TRBV27 and J usage is TRBJ1-5; TRBD1 matches at 8 bases. Germline assignment: CDR1 MNHEY and CDR2 SMNVEV (reference sequence). There are 17 residues in the CDR3. The V gene end was trimmed by 5 bases and the J gene end by 0 bases; junction bases not matched to a gene: 9. Here the CDR3 DNA reads TGTGCCAGCAGTGCGACGACAGGGGAAGATAGCAATCAGCCCCAGCATTTT. This sequence encodes CASSATTGEDSNQPQHF.

The chain combines TRBV4-1 with TRBJ2-7; the D call may be TRBD1 or TRBD2 (5 bases each). V was clipped by 1 base and J by 1 base, with 17 bases between them. The CDR3 is 17 amino acids. The germline CDR1 and CDR2 sequences are MGHRA and YSYEKL. CDR3 sequence (DNA): TGCGCCAGCAGCCAAGTGAGGGTAAGGGGAATTTCCTACGAGCAGTACTTC. Its translation: CASSQVRVRGISYEQYF.

V is TRBV6-2 or TRBV6-3 and J is TRBJ2-5, with 11 bases aligning to TRBD2. This CDR3 region has 15 residues. V lost 6 bases to trimming and J lost 3 bases; unmatched junction nucleotides: 6. In germline, CDR1 is MNHEY, CDR2 SVGEGT. DNA of the CDR3: TGTGCCAGCAGCCAAATGGGACTAGCGGAAGAGACCCAGTACTTC. This gives the protein CASSQMGLAEETQYF.

This clonotype was counted many times. The gene calls are TRBV7-3 and TRBJ2-3, with 14 positions matching TRBD2. Germline lookup yields CDR1 SGHTA and CDR2 FQGTGA. Trimming removed 3 bases from V and 4 bases from J; junction bases left unmatched: 3. There are 16 residues in the CDR3. The chain's CDR3 is CASSFATSGRADTQYF. CDR3 coding DNA: TGTGCCAGCAGCTTCGCGACTAGCGGGAGGGCAGATACGCAGTATTTT.